A single sample gave rise to the 16 T cell receptor beta chains below, sequenced in a study of blood T cells in healthy people across ages. For the second PCR, which ran for roughly 6 to 12 cycles, a sample-barcoded 5' primer and a J-beta primer mix were used. Each CDR3 protein is one row after TCRdb ran MiXCR on the 5' RACE reads. The sample contains 600,000 to 800,000 distinct CDR3 sequences, under 65% of which appear only once. The sample comprised blood. These receptors were collected from an elderly woman in good health.

This clonotype was picked up a small number of times. The chain links TRBV9 to TRBJ1-2; the D gene is possibly TRBD1 (5 bases). The germline V gene has CDR1 SGDLS and CDR2 YYNGEE. V was pared by 2 bases and J by 4 bases, with 12 bases between. The CDR3 runs 14 residues. CDR3 sequence: CASSVGGGSYGYTF. In nucleotides, the CDR3 is TGTGCCAGCAGCGTGGGGGGAGGGAGCTATGGCTACACCTTC.

The CDR3 nucleotides read TGTGCCAGCAGCTTAGTATTGGCCGCGCGGACCGGGGAGCTGTTTTTT. Translation: CASSLVLAARTGELFF. V and J are TRBV11-2 and TRBJ2-2; D gene ambiguous. The CDR3 extends over 16 amino acids. CDR1 SGHAT and CDR2 FQNNGV come from the germline V gene. V was clipped by 1 base and J by 5 bases, with 14 bases between them.

The V and J genes are TRBV7-2 and TRBJ2-2; 7 bases fit TRBD1. V shed 5 bases and J 8 bases; nucleotides not matched to a gene: 8. CDR3 length: 14 amino acids. The germline CDR1 and CDR2 sequences are SGHTA and FQGNSA. CDR3 residues: CASSPDRSMGELFF. The CDR3 nucleotides are TGTGCCAGCAGCCCGGACAGGTCGATGGGGGAGCTGTTTTTT.

The chain recombines TRBV12-3 or TRBV12-4 with TRBJ2-7; TRBD1 aligns across 10 bases. This CDR3 region has 14 residues. V lost 3 bases, J lost 6 bases, and 5 bases stayed unmatched. This CDR3 reads CASSLGQGTGEQYF. The CDR3 DNA is TGTGCCAGCAGTTTGGGACAGGGGACTGGCGAGCAGTACTTC.

This clonotype has at least ten counts. The V and J genes are TRBV10-3 and TRBJ1-5, with 9 bases aligning to TRBD1. The CDR3 spans 16 residues. From germline, CDR1 is ENHRY and CDR2 SYGVKD. Trimming cost V 10 bases and J 1 base; bases outside gene matches: 11. CDR3 sequence reads: CATLGQGVGSNQPQHF. CDR3 nucleotide sequence: TGTGCCACCCTGGGACAGGGAGTGGGCAGCAATCAGCCCCAGCATTTT.

In this sample, this clonotype turned up many times. The chain couples TRBV12-3 or TRBV12-4 to TRBJ2-7; D is uncertain. The CDR3 has 13 residues. V was trimmed by 3 bases and J by 6 bases, leaving 12 bases between them. In DNA, the CDR3 is TGTGCCAGCAGTTTTCTCGCTACGCCCGAGCAGTACTTC. Residues: CASSFLATPEQYF.

As to this clonotype: Given a much more abundant clone one base away, this may be a read error. The chain carries TRBV7-2 and TRBJ1-2, with a tentative D call TRBD1 (6 bases). Germline loops: CDR1 SGHTA, CDR2 FQGNSA. The CDR3 loop spans 14 amino acids. The CDR3 is CASSFSQGNYGHTF. The CDR3 nucleotides read TGTGCCAGCAGCTTCTCACAGGGAAACTATGGCCACACCTTC.

This clonotype has at least ten counts. CDR3 loop: CSASGLSQYF. CDR3 DNA: TGCAGTGCTAGTGGTTTGTCGCAGTATTTT. V is TRBV20-1 and J is TRBJ2-3; D gene ambiguous. Germline CDR1 and CDR2: DFQATT and SNEGSKA (reference sequence). The CDR3 loop spans 10 amino acids. V dropped 3 bases and J dropped 10 bases, with 8 bases sitting between them.

This clonotype has ten or more counts. The gene calls are TRBV27 and TRBJ1-2; possibly TRBD1 for D (5 bases). V was clipped by 5 bases and J by 2 bases, with 12 bases between them. CDR1 is MNHEY, CDR2 SMNVEV, per germline (reference sequence). The CDR3 has 14 amino acids. The CDR3 loop is CASSPTTVNYGYTF. The CDR3 nucleotides are TGTGCCAGCAGTCCAACGACAGTGAACTATGGCTACACCTTC.

V gene TRBV20-1 combines with J gene TRBJ2-7, with D perhaps matching TRBD2 (7 bases). The ends were cut back, 3 bases at V and 6 bases at J, with 21 bases in the middle. The CDR3 contains 15 residues. Per the germline V gene, CDR1 is DFQATT and CDR2 is SNEGSKA (reference sequence). CDR3 in amino acids: CSARVIGGASGEQYF. The DNA of the CDR3 is TGCAGTGCTAGGGTTATAGGGGGGGCGAGTGGCGAGCAGTACTTC.

This clonotype came up many times. CDR3 nucleotides: TGCGCCAGCAGACCTTCTAGCGGGAGCACAGATACGCAGTATTTT. It is translated as CASRPSSGSTDTQYF. This rearrangement joins TRBV5-1 to TRBJ2-3; 8 bases fit TRBD2. After removal of 5 bases from V and 0 bases from J, the junction contained 5 bases not matched to a gene. From germline, CDR1 is SGHRS and CDR2 YFSETQ. This CDR3 has 15 amino acids.

The rearrangement joins TRBV4-1 to TRBJ2-3; D not resolved. Germline CDR1 and CDR2: MGHRA and YSYEKL. This CDR3 has 16 amino acids. The ends were cut back, 6 bases at V and 0 bases at J, with 16 bases in the middle. The CDR3 coding sequence is TGCGCCAGCAGATTGGGCATAGATTCTAGCACAGATACGCAGTATTTT. This codes for CASRLGIDSSTDTQYF.

This clonotype appeared many times. The V gene is TRBV20-1, the J gene TRBJ2-5; 7 bases align to TRBD1. The CDR3 runs to 13 residues. Losses at the gene ends were 0 bases for V and 4 bases for J; bases not matched to a gene: 2. The germline V gene encodes CDR1 DFQATT and CDR2 SNEGSKA (reference sequence). The CDR3 region has the DNA TGCAGTGCTAGAGATGGACAGGTAGAGACCCAGTACTTC. This gives the protein CSARDGQVETQYF.

This chain links TRBV12-3 or TRBV12-4 with TRBJ2-5, with 9 positions matching TRBD1. The V and J ends lost 6 bases and 5 bases, in that order; junction bases with no gene match: 13. The CDR3 is made up of 16 amino acids. CDR3 region: CASSLGTGLIGETQYF. The DNA of the CDR3 is TGTGCCAGCAGCCTCGGGACAGGGCTGATCGGGGAGACCCAGTACTTC.

This chain uses TRBV5-1 with TRBJ2-3; D call uncertain. V was pared by 2 bases and J by 5 bases, with 9 bases between. CDR1 and CDR2 from the germline V gene are SGHRS and YFSETQ. This CDR3 contains 13 residues. CDR3 amino acids: CASSFTIGDTQYF. In DNA form, the CDR3 reads TGCGCCAGCAGCTTTACCATTGGAGATACGCAGTATTTT.

This clonotype was found once. The chain carries TRBV2 and TRBJ2-7; either TRBD1 or TRBD2 may supply D (6 bases each). The V end was cut by 4 bases, the J end by 0 bases, with 10 bases between. Germline values: CDR1 SNHLY, CDR2 FYNNEI. This CDR3 is built from 14 residues. DNA of the CDR3: TGTGCCAGCAGTGGAAGGGGGGCCTCCTACGAGCAGTACTTC. This translates into CASSGRGASYEQYF. Full variable domain (missing parts from reference TRBV2 and TRBJ2-7): EPEVTQTPSHQVTQMGQEVILRCVPISNHLYFYWYRQILGQKVEFLVSFYNNEISEKSEIFDDQFSVERPDGSNFTLKIRSTKLEDSAMYFCASSGRGASYEQYFGPGTRLTVT.